The 15 T cell receptor beta chains below all came from one sample that was sequenced in a study of cytomegalovirus exposure and HLA in healthy donors. PCR amplification relied on 60 Vbeta primers (plus 13 Jbeta primers). Sequencing used immunoSEQ multiplex PCR; TCRdb keeps in-frame clones, though not all of them. The sample yields fewer than 140,000 clones, just over 70% seen once. The material sequenced was PBMCs. The receptors stem from a boy between 10 and 17 years old in good health and CMV-seronegative.

This chain links TRBV6-6 with TRBJ2-3; 9 nucleotides agree with TRBD1. Trimming at V came to 6 bases and at J to 3 bases, leaving 7 bases not matched to a gene. CDR1 is MNHNY, CDR2 SVGAGI, per germline (reference sequence). CDR3 size: 15 residues. CDR3 sequence (DNA): TGTGCCAGCAGGCCCCGGGACAGGGTTACAGATACGCAGTATTTT. This gives the protein CASRPRDRVTDTQYF.

Details on this clone: Given the absence of the conserved phenylalanine or tryptophan at the CDR3 end, a read error is likely. The DNA is left out, because the CDR3 cannot be placed on it with certainty; the CDR3 is given as TCRdb lists it. The genes are TRBV14 and TRBJ1-1. The CDR3 length is 10 residues, termini included. Germline values: CDR1 SGHDN, CDR2 FVKESK. The CDR3 sequence: CASSLLVALV.

The chain is built from TRBV11-2 and TRBJ2-7; D gene ambiguous. In germline, CDR1 is SGHAT, CDR2 FQNNGV. The CDR3 spans 13 residues. Between the trimmed V and J ends, which lost 3 bases and 5 bases, there was a span of 11 bases. CDR3 bases: TGTGCCAGCAGCTTGTCGCCAGTCCACGAGCAGTACTTC. Its protein product is CASSLSPVHEQYF. Together with reference TRBV11-2 and TRBJ2-7, the CDR3 gives the full variable domain: EAGVAQSPRYKIIEKRQSVAFWCNPISGHATLYWYQQILGQGPKLLIQFQNNGVVDDSQLPKDRFSAERLKGVDSTLKIQPAKLEDSAVYLCASSLSPVHEQYFGPGTRLTVT.

This clone showed up just a few times. This chain links TRBV4-2 with TRBJ2-2, with TRBD2 identical over 13 bases. Germline V lookup: CDR1 LGHNA, CDR2 YNFKEQ. Unmatched junction bases numbered 10, after V lost 0 bases and J lost 6 bases. This CDR3 has 19 amino acids. CDR3 in amino acids: CASSQDPGLAGRFAGELFF. The CDR3 nucleotides read TGTGCCAGCAGCCAAGACCCGGGACTAGCGGGAAGGTTTGCCGGGGAGCTGTTTTTT.

V gene TRBV30 combines with J gene TRBJ2-1; tentatively, D is TRBD2 (6 bases). This CDR3 spans 13 amino acids. CDR1 is GTSNPN and CDR2 is SVGIG in the germline V gene (reference sequence). Trimming left V 1 base short and J 2 bases short, with 6 bases between. The DNA of the CDR3 is TGTGCCTGGAGTGGCGGGGCCTACAATGAGCAGTTCTTC. Protein: CAWSGGAYNEQFF.

The chain joins TRBV5-6 to TRBJ2-5, with D possibly TRBD1 on 6 matching bases. This CDR3 region has 15 residues. With 4 bases removed from V and 2 bases from J, the gap between germline ends came to 15 bases. Germline lookup yields CDR1 SGHDT and CDR2 YYEEEE. The CDR3 coding sequence is TGTGCCAGCAGCACCACTGGGACATCACAAGAGACCCAGTACTTC. This gives the protein CASSTTGTSQETQYF.

This rearrangement joins TRBV5-5 to TRBJ1-5; D not certain. This CDR3 spans 14 amino acids. V was pared by 0 bases and J by 3 bases, with 7 bases between. Germline loops: CDR1 SGHKS, CDR2 YYEKEE (reference sequence). The DNA for the CDR3 is TGTGCCAGCAGCTTGGAGCCGAACAATCAGCCCCAGCATTTT. Protein product: CASSLEPNNQPQHF.

This clone was seen just once. The rearrangement links TRBV15 to TRBJ2-7; D not resolved. V was pared by 1 base and J by 2 bases, with 15 bases between. The CDR3 loop spans 16 amino acids. From germline, CDR1 is LNHNV and CDR2 YYDKDF (reference sequence). The CDR3 loop reads CATSRAFTVVPYEQYF. DNA for the CDR3: TGTGCCACCAGCAGAGCCTTTACAGTAGTTCCCTACGAGCAGTACTTC.

The chain uses TRBV7-3 and TRBJ2-5; the D gene is possibly TRBD2 (6 bases). The ends were cut back, 6 bases at V and 5 bases at J, with 22 bases in the middle. The CDR3 is 16 residues long. CDR1 SGHTA and CDR2 FQGTGA come from the germline V gene. CDR3 nucleotides: TGTGCCAGCAGTTCTCAACGGGGAGGTTTCGGGGAGACCCAGTACTTC. Protein: CASSSQRGGFGETQYF. Together with reference TRBV7-3 and TRBJ2-5, the CDR3 gives the full variable domain: GAGVSQTPSNKVTEKGKYVELRCDPISGHTALYWYRQSLGQGPEFLIYFQGTGAADDSGLPNDRFFAVRPEGSVSTLKIQRTERGDSAVYLCASSSQRGGFGETQYFGPGTRLLVL.

This rearrangement joins TRBV21-1 to TRBJ2-3; the D call of TRBD2 is as the table states it, not checked on the DNA. TRBV21-1 is flagged as a pseudogene. This CDR3 region has 17 residues. The CDR3 spells CASSKEGSGKGADTQYF. CDR3 coding DNA: TGTGCCAGCAGCAAAGAGGGTAGCGGGAAAGGGGCAGATACGCAGTATTTT.

Note on this clone: Sequence at one end of the junction differs from germline and may be a read error. The rearrangement links TRBV7-7 to TRBJ1-2, with D possibly TRBD1 on 6 matching bases. CDR1 and CDR2 from the germline V gene are SSHAT and FNYEAQ (reference sequence). The CDR3 is 14 residues long. In DNA form, the CDR3 reads TGTGCTAGCACAGGACAGATTTCTAACTATGGCTACACCTTC. Amino acids: CASTGQISNYGYTF.

This clone was detected a few times. The rearrangement uses TRBV19 and TRBJ1-2, with TRBD1 matching 9 bases. Per the germline V gene, CDR1 is LNHDA and CDR2 is SQIVND (reference sequence). The V segment lost 6 bases and the J segment 4 bases; nucleotides outside the gene matches: 9. This CDR3 region has 15 residues. This chain's CDR3 is CASREQGALVYGYTF. In DNA form, the CDR3 reads TGTGCCAGTAGGGAACAGGGGGCGCTGGTCTATGGCTACACCTTC.

The chain uses TRBV28 and TRBJ1-1, with D hard to call. The CDR3 runs to 13 residues. V was clipped by 6 bases and J by 8 bases, with 16 bases between them. The germline CDR1 and CDR2 sequences are MDHEN and SYDVKM. This CDR3 reads CASRQNRVGEAFF. The DNA for the CDR3 is TGTGCCAGCAGACAAAACCGGGTCGGAGAAGCTTTCTTT.

This rearrangement joins TRBV7-2 to TRBJ2-7; 7 bases match TRBD1. V shed 5 bases, J shed 3 bases, and the junction held 4 bases outside the gene matches. This CDR3 has 13 amino acids. Germline lookup yields CDR1 SGHTA and CDR2 FQGNSA. The CDR3 bases are TGTGCCAGCAGCCAAAGACAGGGCTACGAGCAGTACTTC. Translating gives CASSQRQGYEQYF.

The chain couples TRBV6-5 to TRBJ1-5; 8 positions match TRBD1. The CDR3 runs 14 residues. CDR1 is MNHEY, CDR2 SVGAGI, per germline. The ends lost 6 bases at V and 3 bases at J; junction bases unmatched: 4. This CDR3 reads CASREGQANQPQHF. The CDR3 coding sequence is TGTGCCAGCAGGGAGGGACAGGCCAATCAGCCCCAGCATTTT.